The clone carrying this TCR beta chain was counted ten times or more. Its cognate antigen is unknown. Constant-segment primers were used for 5'RACE, and the resulting TCR alpha and TCR beta cDNA libraries carried sample barcodes and UMIs. In TCRdb, the 5' RACE reads were re-called with MiXCR into one record per CDR3 protein. The data contain approximately 400,000 distinct CDR3 sequences, 20% to 25% of them singletons. The record originates from a study of T-cell memory formation after mild COVID-19. Study as a whole: TCR clusters were largely donor specific. Study-wide points: Clones shrinking from day 15 to 85 showed even CD4/CD8 mixes; later expanders tilted CD4+.

This CDR3 is built from 12 residues. CDR1 is DFQATT and CDR2 is SNEGSKA in the germline V gene (reference sequence). V lost 0 bases, J lost 7 bases, and 9 bases lay in between. Source material: PBMCs or a T cell subset sorted from them (not recorded which). V usage is TRBV20-1 and J usage is TRBJ1-1; D is possibly TRBD1 (6 bases). This TCR derives from an adult woman who had mild COVID-19 (a few samples of this study predate the infection). Cell type and time point are not known. The CDR3 reads CSAREDRHEAFF. CDR3 sequence (DNA): TGCAGTGCTAGAGAGGACAGACATGAAGCTTTCTTT.